This T cell receptor (beta chain) was found in a study of blood T cell repertoires in COVID-19 (dated by TCRdb to the early 2020s). In terms of the full investigation: The collaborator samples originated in the United States, Italy and Spain and spanned the acute and convalescent phases of COVID-19. The material from the prospective study consisted of cDNA or gDNA derived from T cells, B-cell-depleted T cells, or PBMCs. The dataset comprised deeply sampled blood TCRbeta repertoires from subjects exposed to, actively infected with, or recovered from COVID-19. The repertoires were released in a freely available public database meant as a resource for research on the immune response to SARS-CoV-2. Samples were obtained from the ongoing ImmuneRACE study (first 160 participants) and from some 1,300 subjects provided by 6 global collaborators. The sample metadata nearly always contained a de-identified subject ID, COVID-19 status, age in years and sex. Where HLA class I and class II types were available, the types were taken from metadata supplied by the sample provider, not from assay-based typing.

Whole blood was collected in K2EDTA tubes by collaborating institutions according to the institutions' own protocols. Collaborator samples were shipped for TCRbeta analysis as frozen whole blood, isolated PBMCs, or DNA extracted from either sample type. Beyond this particular receptor, the publication reports: The amount of clinical and demographic metadata varied by source and participant and was provided uncurated.

This clone appeared a single time. Its antigen is still unknown. The input lacks base qualities; no much larger clone sits a single base away. The germline V gene yields LGHNT for CDR1 and FRNRAP for CDR2. The CDR3 holds 13 amino acids from the cysteine to the phenylalanine. The CDR3 DNA has 39 bases and is translated from base 1. The V end gives up 4 bases and the J end 13 bases, leaving 10 bases in the junction not matched to a gene. TCRbeta CDR3 regions were amplified from genomic DNA using the immunoSEQ Assay, a bias-controlled multiplex PCR. As for the authors' bioinformatics: Within the assay, amplification of reference gene primers was used to estimate how many nucleated cells each sample contained. To quantify the absolute abundance of each unique TCRbeta CDR3 rearrangement, sequence reads were collapsed and filtered. For each sample, productive Simpson clonality was calculated as the square root of Simpson's diversity index over productive rearrangements. The table was pulled from immuneACCESS by TCRdb, which kept in-frame rearrangements only. Such tables lose some clones; where checked, under half of the loss comes from unresolved V genes, and the rest has no known cause. V, J and clone size derive from that table, while D and trimming were established from the DNA sequence. This sample has 200,000 to 300,000 clones in its table, and 80% to 90% of those were observed once. Around 1.8% of the sample comes from the top ten.

The V gene is TRBV12-5 and the J gene is TRBJ1-2; TRBD1 fits 9 bases in the junction. The sequence derives from a man aged 30 to 39 with active or convalescent COVID-19. Material: peripheral blood. The DNA is as follows: TGTGCTAGTGGTTCACCCCGGGACAGGGATTTCACCTTC. It specifies CASGSPRDRDFTF.